This TCR beta chain was found in a study of T cell responses to AZD1222 COVID-19 vaccine. General study findings and limits: Clonal diversity may have been underestimated in mostly white British donors. The study found vaccine-associated CD4 TCRs spanning spike, dominant at 160-218 and 743-854. Within unmutated variant regions lay the reported targets of nearly half of spike-specific TCRs.

Worth noting for this clone: Its antigen is not known.

Method: immunoSEQ multiplex PCR; TCRdb's copy keeps in-frame clones and lacks some. The sample includes around 150,000 clones, almost 95% seen only once; the top ten take about 3.8%. Germline CDR1 is DFQATT and CDR2 is SNEGSKA (reference sequence). CDR3 size: 17 residues. V was clipped by 3 bases and J by 4 bases, with 24 bases between them. Pooling of second doses given at about 4 or about 12 weeks was done. V gene TRBV20-1 combines with J gene TRBJ1-1; a weak D match, TRBD1 (5 bases). The receptor was isolated from an adult who received the AZD1222 COVID-19 vaccine. The sequencing used peripheral blood, collected 28 days after the second AZD1222 dose. The CDR3: CSASTIFGTPLSTEAFF. In DNA form, the CDR3 reads TGCAGTGCTAGTACGATCTTCGGGACTCCCTTAAGCACTGAAGCTTTCTTT.